Presented here are 15 T cell receptor beta chains from one specimen sequenced in a study of blood T cell repertoires in COVID-19. TCRdb's copy holds only in-frame clones and misses some; the assay was immunoSEQ multiplex PCR. This sample has around 130,000 clones, with roughly 80% found just once. The sample was PBMCs or T cells enriched from blood (not recorded which). The receptor source for this set is a man in his forties or fifties with acute COVID-19.

V is TRBV3-1 (or the pseudogene TRBV3-2) and J is TRBJ1-4, with a weak D call TRBD1 (5 bases). Germline loops: CDR1 LGHDT, CDR2 YNNKEL (reference sequence). CDR3 length: 11 amino acids. V shed 8 bases and J shed 10 bases, with 11 bases lying between them. CDR3 DNA: TGTGCCAGCCTTAACGGGGGAAAACTGTTTTTT. It codes for CASLNGGKLFF.

The chain joins TRBV18 to TRBJ2-2; no clear D gene. Trimming cost V 2 bases and J 6 bases, with 7 bases left between them. In germline, CDR1 is KGHSH, CDR2 LQKENI. The CDR3 sequence is 13 residues long. CDR3 nucleotide sequence: TGTGCCAGCTCACCATCTCCCGCCGGGGAGCTGTTTTTT. Amino acid sequence: CASSPSPAGELFF.

This clone has a handful of counts. The genes are TRBV3-1 (or the pseudogene TRBV3-2) and TRBJ2-1, with TRBD1 identical over 7 bases. Germline lookup yields CDR1 LGHDT and CDR2 YNNKEL (reference sequence). V shed 7 bases, J shed 6 bases, and the junction held 9 bases outside the gene matches. This CDR3 has 14 residues. CDR3 amino acids: CASTRQTGSNEQFF. CDR3 sequence (DNA): TGTGCCAGCACCCGACAGACAGGGAGCAATGAGCAGTTCTTC.

A note on this clone: Other DNA sequences in this specimen translate into the identical CDR3. CDR3 in amino acids: CASSQDSSGANVLTF. The CDR3 DNA is TGTGCCAGCAGCCAAGACAGCTCTGGGGCCAACGTCCTGACTTTC. V and J are TRBV3-1 (or the pseudogene TRBV3-2) and TRBJ2-6; D is unclear. Germline CDR1 LGHDT, CDR2 YNNKEL (reference sequence). Trimming took 0 bases from V and 0 from J, leaving 3 bases between them. This CDR3 spans 15 amino acids.

This sequence joins TRBV9 and TRBJ1-5; 9 nucleotides match TRBD1. The CDR3 extends over 15 amino acids. Germline V gene sequence: CDR1 SGDLS, CDR2 YYNGEE. With 4 bases clipped from V and 2 bases from J, the junction kept 4 bases outside the gene matches. For the CDR3, the DNA is TGTGCCAGCAGCTCAGGGACAGGGCGCAATCAGCCCCAGCATTTT. This encodes CASSSGTGRNQPQHF.

This clone was counted once. The CDR3 region is CASSYGTSGVYEQYF. The CDR3 DNA is TGTGCCAGCAGCTACGGGACTAGCGGGGTCTACGAGCAGTACTTC. The rearrangement links TRBV11-3 to TRBJ2-7; 13 bases match TRBD2. J was trimmed by 3 bases and V by 4 bases; bases with no gene match: 3. The length of the CDR3 is 15 residues. CDR1 SGHNT and CDR2 YENEEA come from the germline V gene.

The gene calls are TRBV29-1 and TRBJ2-6; 8 nucleotides match TRBD2. The trim removed 7 bases at V and 0 bases at J, leaving 2 bases unmatched. CDR3 length: 14 amino acids. Germline CDR1 reads SQVTM; CDR2 reads ANQGSEA. CDR3 region: CSAAGGSGANVLTF. CDR3 nucleotide sequence: TGCAGCGCCGCGGGGGGCTCTGGGGCCAACGTCCTGACTTTC.

This sequence joins TRBV5-1 and TRBJ1-6, with 8 bases aligning to TRBD1. CDR3 length equals 18 residues. V dropped 0 bases and J dropped 3; count of bases not matched to a gene: 8. Germline V gives CDR1 SGHRS, CDR2 YFSETQ. Written as DNA, the CDR3 is TGCGCCAGCAGCTTGGGGACAGGGAATAACCTCTATAATTCACCCCTCCACTTT. Protein product: CASSLGTGNNLYNSPLHF.

The J gene is TRBJ2-7, the V gene TRBV19; 12 positions match TRBD2. The CDR3 runs 16 residues. The germline V gene encodes CDR1 LNHDA and CDR2 SQIVND (reference sequence). V was pared by 5 bases and J by 2 bases, with 7 bases of the junction left unmatched. CDR3 sequence: CASSGLAGGPTYEQYF. DNA for the CDR3: TGTGCCAGTAGTGGGCTAGCGGGGGGGCCTACCTACGAGCAGTACTTC.

This rearrangement joins TRBV9 to TRBJ2-5; TRBD2 matches at 10 bases. The CDR3 is 16 amino acids. In germline, CDR1 is SGDLS, CDR2 YYNGEE. V shed 0 bases, J shed 5 bases, and the junction held 7 bases outside the gene matches. The CDR3 DNA is TGTGCCAGCAGCGTAGATGCTAGCGGGAGCGCGGAGACCCAGTACTTC. Translating it yields CASSVDASGSAETQYF.

This clone was recorded once. The rearrangement uses TRBV28 and TRBJ1-1; no clear D gene. CDR1 MDHEN and CDR2 SYDVKM come from the germline V gene. Trimming removed 3 bases from V and 11 bases from J, with 13 bases in between. The CDR3 runs to 12 residues. As DNA, the CDR3 is TGTGCCAGCAGTTTGAACGGAGGGCGTGCTTTCTTT. Translation gives CASSLNGGRAFF.

Regarding this clone: This same CDR3 is encoded by further DNA sequences in the sample. The J gene is TRBJ2-3, the V gene TRBV3-1 (or the pseudogene TRBV3-2); 12 bases map to TRBD2. This CDR3 comprises 16 residues. J lost 4 bases, V lost 2 bases, and 4 bases had no gene match. CDR1 and CDR2 from the germline V gene are LGHDT and YNNKEL (reference sequence). The DNA of the CDR3 is TGTGCCAGCAGCCAATTACTAGCGGGGGGACCAGATACGCAGTATTTT. This encodes CASSQLLAGGPDTQYF.

V usage is TRBV7-9 and J usage is TRBJ2-5; 9 bases are a match to TRBD2. Germline CDR1 reads SEHNR; CDR2 reads FQNEAQ (reference sequence). The ends lost 1 base at V and 1 base at J; junction bases unmatched: 4. The CDR3 has 16 amino acids. The DNA of the CDR3 is TGTGCCAGCAGCTTAGATCTAGCGGGGACCCAAGAGACCCAGTACTTC. It translates to CASSLDLAGTQETQYF. Supplemented by reference TRBV7-9 and TRBJ2-5, the full variable domain reads DTGVSQNPRHKITKRGQNVTFRCDPISEHNRLYWYRQTLGQGPEFLTYFQNEAQLEKSRLLSDRFSAERPKGSFSTLEIQRTEQGDSAMYLCASSLDLAGTQETQYFGPGTRLLVL.

This chain joins TRBV5-1 and TRBJ2-3; 11 nucleotides agree with TRBD2. CDR3 size: 18 residues. V was clipped by 0 bases and J by 2 bases; unmatched bases: 8. Germline V CDR1 and CDR2: SGHRS, YFSETQ. In DNA form, the CDR3 reads TGCGCCAGCAGCTTGGCCAGGCTAGCGGGAGGTGTCACAGATACGCAGTATTTT. Translated: CASSLARLAGGVTDTQYF.

The rearrangement links TRBV6-5 to TRBJ2-7; 10 bases line up with TRBD1. Germline V gives CDR1 MNHEY, CDR2 SVGAGI. With 7 bases clipped from V and 6 bases from J, the junction kept 12 bases outside the gene matches. The CDR3 length is 15 residues. The CDR3: CASISSGDRGSEQYF. The CDR3 DNA is TGTGCCAGCATCTCAAGCGGGGACAGGGGCTCCGAGCAGTACTTC.